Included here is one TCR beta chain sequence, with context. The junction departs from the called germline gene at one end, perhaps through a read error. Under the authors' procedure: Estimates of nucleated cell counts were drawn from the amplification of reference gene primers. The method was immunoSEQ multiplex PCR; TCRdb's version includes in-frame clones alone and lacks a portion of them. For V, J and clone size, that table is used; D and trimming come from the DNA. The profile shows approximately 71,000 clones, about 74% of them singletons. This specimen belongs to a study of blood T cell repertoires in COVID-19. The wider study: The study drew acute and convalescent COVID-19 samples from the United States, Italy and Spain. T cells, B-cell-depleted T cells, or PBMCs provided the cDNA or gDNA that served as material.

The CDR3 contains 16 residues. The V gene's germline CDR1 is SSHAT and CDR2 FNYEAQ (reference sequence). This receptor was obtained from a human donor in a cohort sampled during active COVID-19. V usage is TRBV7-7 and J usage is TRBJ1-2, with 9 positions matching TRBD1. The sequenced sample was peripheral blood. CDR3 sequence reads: CASSSVPGQGNYGYTF. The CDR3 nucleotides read TGTGCTAGCAGCTCTGTCCCGGGACAGGGTAACTATGGCTACACCTTC. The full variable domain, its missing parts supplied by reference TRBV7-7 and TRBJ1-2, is GAGVSQSPRYKVTKRGQDVTLRCDPISSHATLYWYQQALGQGPEFLTYFNYEAQPDKSGLPSDRFSAERPEGSISTLTIQRTEQRDSAMYRCASSSVPGQGNYGYTFGSGTRLTVV.